This passage covers 10 T cell receptor beta chains from one sample sequenced in a study of cytomegalovirus exposure and HLA in healthy donors. It was with 60 Vbeta and 13 Jbeta primers that the PCR ran. Repertoires were generated with immunoSEQ multiplex PCR, while TCRdb's copy carries only in-frame clones and drops some. This sample has some 170,000 clones, with roughly four fifths found just once. The sequenced sample was PBMCs. These receptor sequences come from a woman in her forties in good health and CMV-seronegative.

The rearrangement links TRBV29-1 to TRBJ1-1; D gene uncertain. CDR1 is SQVTM and CDR2 is ANQGSEA in the germline V gene. V was pared by 4 bases and J by 0 bases, with 6 bases between. The length of the CDR3 is 12 residues. Here the CDR3 reads CSVGGLNTEAFF. The CDR3 nucleotides are TGCAGCGTTGGAGGTCTGAACACTGAAGCTTTCTTT.

In nucleotides, the CDR3 is TGTGCCAGCAGTTCCCGGGGGTCGAGGGAGACCCAGTACTTC. This translates into CASSSRGSRETQYF. This chain uses TRBV28 with TRBJ2-5, with D possibly TRBD2 on 6 matching bases. The germline V gene has CDR1 MDHEN and CDR2 SYDVKM. V lost 4 bases and J lost 5, with 14 bases in between. This CDR3 is built from 14 residues.

The V and J genes are TRBV5-6 and TRBJ1-6; D gene unclear. The CDR3 is 13 amino acids. V was shortened by 0 bases and J by 15 bases, with 13 bases between the two germline ends. Germline V CDR1 and CDR2: SGHDT, YYEEEE. CDR3 residues: CASSLAEGSVLHF. The CDR3 nucleotides read TGTGCCAGCAGCTTGGCCGAGGGTTCGGTCCTCCACTTT.

V usage is TRBV19 and J usage is TRBJ1-1; possible D gene TRBD1, 5 bases. The germline CDR1 and CDR2 sequences are LNHDA and SQIVND (reference sequence). Trimming shortened V by 2 bases and J by 3 bases, and 10 bases separated the two germline ends. The CDR3 sequence is 14 residues long. The CDR3 region is CASSIPGGYTEAFF. The CDR3 DNA is TGTGCCAGTAGTATACCGGGGGGGTACACTGAAGCTTTCTTT.

The V gene is TRBV9, the J gene TRBJ2-5; 11 bases are shared with TRBD2. Germline assignment: CDR1 SGDLS and CDR2 YYNGEE. V lost 0 bases and J lost 5; bases outside the gene matches: 9. This CDR3 has 17 amino acids. The CDR3 DNA is TGTGCCAGCAGCGTAGAGGATAGCGGGAGGGCCGGTGAGACCCAGTACTTC. It codes for CASSVEDSGRAGETQYF. Variable domain in full (rest from reference TRBV9 and TRBJ2-5): DSGVTQTPKHLITATGQRVTLRCSPRSGDLSVYWYQQSLDQGLQFLIQYYNGEERAKGNILERFSAQQFPDLHSELNLSSLELGDSALYFCASSVEDSGRAGETQYFGPGTRLLVL.

The chain is built from TRBV28 and TRBJ2-3; D might be TRBD2 (6 bases). CDR1 and CDR2 (germline): MDHEN, SYDVKM. This CDR3 spans 17 amino acids. V was pared by 2 bases and J by 3 bases, with 18 bases between. CDR3 coding DNA: TGTGCCAGCAGTTTAATTGTGAGTAGCGGTCTAACAGATACGCAGTATTTT. This encodes CASSLIVSSGLTDTQYF. Full variable domain (rest looked up from reference TRBV28 and TRBJ2-3): DVKVTQSSRYLVKRTGEKVFLECVQDMDHENMFWYRQDPGLGLRLIYFSYDVKMKEKGDIPEGYSVSREKKERFSLILESASTNQTSMYLCASSLIVSSGLTDTQYFGPGTRLTVL.

V gene TRBV5-6 combines with J gene TRBJ2-6, with 9 bases that match TRBD1. The trim removed 4 bases at V and 2 bases at J, leaving 1 base unmatched. CDR1 and CDR2 (germline): SGHDT, YYEEEE. The length of the CDR3 is 15 residues. The CDR3 here is CASSRDRAGANVLTF. The CDR3 nucleotides are TGTGCCAGCAGCAGGGACAGGGCTGGGGCCAACGTCCTGACTTTC.

The chain couples TRBV27 to TRBJ2-1; TRBD2 agrees at 11 bases. The length of the CDR3 is 15 residues. Germline assignment: CDR1 MNHEY and CDR2 SMNVEV (reference sequence). J was trimmed by 4 bases and V by 5 bases; bases with no gene match: 4. The CDR3 nucleotides are TGTGCCAGCAGTCCGGGGACTAGCGGATACAATGAGCAGTTCTTC. It encodes CASSPGTSGYNEQFF.

The chain joins TRBV19 to TRBJ1-5; possible D gene TRBD1, 6 bases. V lost 6 bases and J lost 0, with 18 bases in between. The CDR3 contains 17 residues. Germline V gene lookup returns CDR1 LNHDA and CDR2 SQIVND (reference sequence). CDR3 protein: CASRYRVRADSNQPQHF. CDR3 coding DNA: TGTGCCAGTAGATACAGGGTGAGGGCTGATAGCAATCAGCCCCAGCATTTT.

V usage is TRBV5-1 and J usage is TRBJ2-2, with 8 bases aligning to TRBD2. Germline loops: CDR1 SGHRS, CDR2 YFSETQ. There are 16 residues in the CDR3. V lost 3 bases to trimming and J lost 6 bases; unmatched junction nucleotides: 10. The CDR3 nucleotides read TGCGCCAGCAGCTCGCAGGGAGCGGGAGAATCCGGGGAGCTGTTTTTT. Amino acids: CASSSQGAGESGELFF.